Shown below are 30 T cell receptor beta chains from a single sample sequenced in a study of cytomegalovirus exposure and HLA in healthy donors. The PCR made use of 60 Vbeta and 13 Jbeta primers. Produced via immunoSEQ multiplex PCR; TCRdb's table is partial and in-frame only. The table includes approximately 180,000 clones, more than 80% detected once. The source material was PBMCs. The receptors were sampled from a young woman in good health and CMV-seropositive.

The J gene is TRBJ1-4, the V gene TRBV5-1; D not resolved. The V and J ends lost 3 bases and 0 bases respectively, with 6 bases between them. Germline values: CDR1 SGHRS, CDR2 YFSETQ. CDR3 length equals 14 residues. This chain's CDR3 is CASSSGTTNEKLFF. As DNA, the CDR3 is TGCGCCAGCAGCTCCGGGACAACTAATGAAAAACTGTTTTTT.

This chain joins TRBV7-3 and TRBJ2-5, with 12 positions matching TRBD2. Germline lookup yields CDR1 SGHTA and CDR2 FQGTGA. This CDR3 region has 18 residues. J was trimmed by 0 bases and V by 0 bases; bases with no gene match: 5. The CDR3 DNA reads TGTGCCAGCAGCTTAACCGGGACTAGCGGGCAGTACCAAGAGACCCAGTACTTC. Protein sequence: CASSLTGTSGQYQETQYF.

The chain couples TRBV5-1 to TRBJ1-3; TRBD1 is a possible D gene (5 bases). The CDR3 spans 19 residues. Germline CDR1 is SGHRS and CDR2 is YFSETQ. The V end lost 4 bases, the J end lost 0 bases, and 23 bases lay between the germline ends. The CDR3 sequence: CASSPLAGTVKSSGNTIYF. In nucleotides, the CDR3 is TGCGCCAGCAGCCCACTTGCGGGGACGGTGAAAAGCTCTGGAAACACCATATATTTT. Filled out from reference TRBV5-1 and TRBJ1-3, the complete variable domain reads KAGVTQTPRYLIKTRGQQVTLSCSPISGHRSVSWYQQTPGQGLQFLFEYFSETQRNKGNFPGRFSGRQFSNSRSEMNVSTLELGDSALYLCASSPLAGTVKSSGNTIYFGEGSWLTVV.

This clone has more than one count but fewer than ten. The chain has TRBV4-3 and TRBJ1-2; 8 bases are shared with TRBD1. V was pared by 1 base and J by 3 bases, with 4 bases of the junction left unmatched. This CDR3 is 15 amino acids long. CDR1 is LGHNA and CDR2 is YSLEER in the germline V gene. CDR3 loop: CASSQADREDYGYTF. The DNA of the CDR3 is TGCGCCAGCAGCCAAGCGGACAGGGAGGACTATGGCTACACCTTC.

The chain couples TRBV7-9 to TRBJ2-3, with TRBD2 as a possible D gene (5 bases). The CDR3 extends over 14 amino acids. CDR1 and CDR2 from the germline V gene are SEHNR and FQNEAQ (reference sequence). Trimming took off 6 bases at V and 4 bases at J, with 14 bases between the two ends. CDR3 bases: TGTGCCAGCAGTTCCGGACGAGGGTCAGATACGCAGTATTTT. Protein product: CASSSGRGSDTQYF.

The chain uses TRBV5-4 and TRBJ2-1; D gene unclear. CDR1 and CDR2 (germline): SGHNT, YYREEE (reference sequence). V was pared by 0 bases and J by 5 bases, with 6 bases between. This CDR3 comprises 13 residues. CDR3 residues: CASSLAQNNEQFF. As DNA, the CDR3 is TGTGCCAGCAGCTTGGCGCAGAACAATGAGCAGTTCTTC.

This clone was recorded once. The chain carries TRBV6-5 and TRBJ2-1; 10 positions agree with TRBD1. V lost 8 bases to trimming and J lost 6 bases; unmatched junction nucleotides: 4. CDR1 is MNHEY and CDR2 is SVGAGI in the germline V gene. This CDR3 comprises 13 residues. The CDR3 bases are TGTGCCAGCGGGACAGGGGACGCCAATGAGCAGTTCTTC. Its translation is CASGTGDANEQFF.

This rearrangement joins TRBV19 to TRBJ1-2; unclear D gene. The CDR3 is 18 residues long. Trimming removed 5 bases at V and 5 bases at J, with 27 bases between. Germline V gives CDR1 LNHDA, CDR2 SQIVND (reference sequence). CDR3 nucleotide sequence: TGTGCCAGTAGTCTCCCTCGGGAGTACTCGATAAACCAATATGGCTACACCTTC. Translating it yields CASSLPREYSINQYGYTF.

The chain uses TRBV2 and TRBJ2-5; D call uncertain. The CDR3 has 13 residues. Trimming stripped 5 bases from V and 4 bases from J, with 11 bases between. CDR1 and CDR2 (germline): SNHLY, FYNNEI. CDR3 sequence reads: CASSLMTRETQYF. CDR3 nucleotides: TGTGCCAGCAGTTTGATGACACGAGAGACCCAGTACTTC. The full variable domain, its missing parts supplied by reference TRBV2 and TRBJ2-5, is EPEVTQTPSHQVTQMGQEVILRCVPISNHLYFYWYRQILGQKVEFLVSFYNNEISEKSEIFDDQFSVERPDGSNFTLKIRSTKLEDSAMYFCASSLMTRETQYFGPGTRLLVL.

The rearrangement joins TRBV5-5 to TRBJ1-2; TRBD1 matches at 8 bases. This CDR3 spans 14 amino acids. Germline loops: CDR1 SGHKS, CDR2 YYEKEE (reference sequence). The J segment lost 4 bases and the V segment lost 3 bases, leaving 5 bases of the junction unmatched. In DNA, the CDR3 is TGTGCCAGCAGCTGGACAGGGTCGGGCTATGGCTACACCTTC. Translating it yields CASSWTGSGYGYTF.

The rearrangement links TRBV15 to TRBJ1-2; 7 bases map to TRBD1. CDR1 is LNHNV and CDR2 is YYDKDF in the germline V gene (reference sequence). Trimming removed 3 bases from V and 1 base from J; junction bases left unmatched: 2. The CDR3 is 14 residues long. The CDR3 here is CATSSNRGNYGYTF. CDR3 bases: TGTGCCACCAGCAGCAACAGGGGTAACTATGGCTACACCTTC.

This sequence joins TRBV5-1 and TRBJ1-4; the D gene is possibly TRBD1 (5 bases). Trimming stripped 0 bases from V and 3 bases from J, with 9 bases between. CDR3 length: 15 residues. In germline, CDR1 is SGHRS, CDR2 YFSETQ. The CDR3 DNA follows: TGCGCCAGCAGCTTGGCAGGGCTTGCTAATGAAAAACTGTTTTTT. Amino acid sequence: CASSLAGLANEKLFF.

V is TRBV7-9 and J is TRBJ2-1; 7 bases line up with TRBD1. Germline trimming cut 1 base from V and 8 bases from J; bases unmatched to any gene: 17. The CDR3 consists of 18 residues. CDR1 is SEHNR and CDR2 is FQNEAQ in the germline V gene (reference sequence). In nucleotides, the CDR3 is TGTGCCAGCAGCTTAGTAAGGACCCGACAGGGTTTCAGCTATGAGCAGTTCTTC. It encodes CASSLVRTRQGFSYEQFF.

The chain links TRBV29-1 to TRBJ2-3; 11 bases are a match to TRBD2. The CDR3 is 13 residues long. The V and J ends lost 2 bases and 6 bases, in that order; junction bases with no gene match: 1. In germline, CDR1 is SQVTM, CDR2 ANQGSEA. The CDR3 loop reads CSVERTSGDTQYF. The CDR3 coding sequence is TGCAGCGTTGAAAGGACTAGCGGGGATACGCAGTATTTT.

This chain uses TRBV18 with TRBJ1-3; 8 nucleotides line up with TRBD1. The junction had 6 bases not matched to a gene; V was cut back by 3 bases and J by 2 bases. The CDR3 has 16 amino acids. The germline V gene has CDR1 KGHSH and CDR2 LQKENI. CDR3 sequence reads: CASSPGQGVPGNTIYF. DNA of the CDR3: TGTGCCAGCTCACCTGGACAGGGAGTCCCTGGAAACACCATATATTTT.

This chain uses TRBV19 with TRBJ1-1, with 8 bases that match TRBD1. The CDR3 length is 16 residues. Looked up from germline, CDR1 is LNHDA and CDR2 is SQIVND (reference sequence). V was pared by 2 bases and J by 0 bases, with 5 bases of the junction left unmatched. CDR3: CASSIRTGILNTEAFF. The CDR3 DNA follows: TGTGCCAGTAGTATACGGACAGGGATACTGAACACTGAAGCTTTCTTT.

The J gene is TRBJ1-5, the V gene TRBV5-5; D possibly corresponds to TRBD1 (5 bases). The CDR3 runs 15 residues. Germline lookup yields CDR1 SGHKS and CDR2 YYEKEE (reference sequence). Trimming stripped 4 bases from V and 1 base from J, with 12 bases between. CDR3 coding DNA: TGTGCCAGCAGCGTGCGGGGGGTGAGCAATCAGCCCCAGCATTTT. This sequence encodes CASSVRGVSNQPQHF.

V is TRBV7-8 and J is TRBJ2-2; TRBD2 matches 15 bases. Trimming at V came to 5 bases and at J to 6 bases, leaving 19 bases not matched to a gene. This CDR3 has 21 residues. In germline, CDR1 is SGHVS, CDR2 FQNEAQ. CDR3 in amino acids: CASSRLRVPGLAGGVAGELFF. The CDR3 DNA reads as TGTGCCAGCAGCCGGCTTAGGGTTCCGGGACTAGCGGGGGGCGTTGCCGGGGAGCTGTTTTTT. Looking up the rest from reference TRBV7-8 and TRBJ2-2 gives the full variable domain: GAGVSQSPRYKVAKRGQDVALRCDPISGHVSLFWYQQALGQGPEFLTYFQNEAQLDKSGLPSDRFFAERPEGSVSTLKIQRTQQEDSAVYLCASSRLRVPGLAGGVAGELFFGEGSRLTVL.

CDR3 in DNA: TGCAGCGTTGAAGAGAACGGGGCAGATACGCAGTATTTT. Translation gives CSVEENGADTQYF. The rearrangement joins TRBV29-1 to TRBJ2-3; a possible D gene is TRBD2 (5 bases). This CDR3 has 13 residues. The V gene's germline CDR1 is SQVTM and CDR2 ANQGSEA. V lost 0 bases, J lost 4 bases, and 8 bases lay in between.

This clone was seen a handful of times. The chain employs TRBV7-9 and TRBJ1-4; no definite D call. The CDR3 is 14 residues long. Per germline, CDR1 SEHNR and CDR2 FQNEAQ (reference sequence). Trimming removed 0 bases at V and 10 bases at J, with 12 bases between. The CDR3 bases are TGTGCCAGCAGCTTAGCGCACGGGAGCGGAAAACTGTTTTTT. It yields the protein CASSLAHGSGKLFF.

DNA for the CDR3: TGTGCCAGCGGGGAGACGACTAGCGGAAACAATGAGCAGTTCTTC. It translates to CASGETTSGNNEQFF. This chain links TRBV6-4 with TRBJ2-1; 9 nucleotides align to TRBD2. This CDR3 has 15 residues. Trimming at V came to 8 bases and at J to 5 bases, leaving 10 bases not matched to a gene. The germline V gene has CDR1 MRHNA and CDR2 SNTAGT.

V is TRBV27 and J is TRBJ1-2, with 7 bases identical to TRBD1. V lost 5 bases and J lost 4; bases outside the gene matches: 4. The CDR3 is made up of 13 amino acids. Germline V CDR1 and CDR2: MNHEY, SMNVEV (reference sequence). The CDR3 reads CASSGTESYGYTF. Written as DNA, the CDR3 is TGTGCCAGCAGTGGGACAGAGTCCTATGGCTACACCTTC.

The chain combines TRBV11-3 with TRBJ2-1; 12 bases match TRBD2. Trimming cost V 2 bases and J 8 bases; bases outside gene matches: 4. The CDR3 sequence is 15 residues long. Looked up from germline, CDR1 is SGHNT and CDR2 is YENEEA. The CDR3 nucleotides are TGTGCCAGCAGCTTACTAGCGGGGGGGACGGATGAGCAGTTCTTC. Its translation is CASSLLAGGTDEQFF. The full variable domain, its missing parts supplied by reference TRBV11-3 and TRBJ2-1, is EAGVVQSPRYKIIEKKQPVAFWCNPISGHNTLYWYLQNLGQGPELLIRYENEEAVDDSQLPKDRFSAERLKGVDSTLKIQPAELGDSAVYLCASSLLAGGTDEQFFGPGTRLTVL.

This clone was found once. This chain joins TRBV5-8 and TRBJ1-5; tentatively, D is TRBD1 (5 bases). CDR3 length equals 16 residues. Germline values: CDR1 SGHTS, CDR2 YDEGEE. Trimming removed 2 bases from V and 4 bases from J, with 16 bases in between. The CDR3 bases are TGTGCCAGCAGCTTAACCGTTGACAGCCTAAATCAGCCCCAGCATTTT. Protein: CASSLTVDSLNQPQHF.

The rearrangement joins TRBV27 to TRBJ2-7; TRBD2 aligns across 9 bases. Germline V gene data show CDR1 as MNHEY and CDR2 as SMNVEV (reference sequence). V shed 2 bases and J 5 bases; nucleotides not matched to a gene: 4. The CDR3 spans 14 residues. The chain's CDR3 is CASSLEGGGDEQYF. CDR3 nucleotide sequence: TGTGCCAGCAGTTTAGAGGGCGGGGGGGACGAGCAGTACTTC.

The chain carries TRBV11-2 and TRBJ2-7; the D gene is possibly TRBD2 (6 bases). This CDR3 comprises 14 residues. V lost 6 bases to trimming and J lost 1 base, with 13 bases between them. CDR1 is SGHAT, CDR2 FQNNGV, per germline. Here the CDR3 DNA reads TGTGCCAGCAGTCCTCAGGGAGGTTCCTACGAGCAGTACTTC. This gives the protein CASSPQGGSYEQYF.

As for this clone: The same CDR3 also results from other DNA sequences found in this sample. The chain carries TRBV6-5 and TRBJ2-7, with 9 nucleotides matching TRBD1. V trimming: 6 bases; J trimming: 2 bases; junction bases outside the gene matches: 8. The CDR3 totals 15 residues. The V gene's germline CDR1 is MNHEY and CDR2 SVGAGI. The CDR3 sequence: CASSYTRTGAYEQYF. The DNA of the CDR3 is TGTGCCAGCAGCTACACTAGGACAGGGGCCTACGAGCAGTACTTC.

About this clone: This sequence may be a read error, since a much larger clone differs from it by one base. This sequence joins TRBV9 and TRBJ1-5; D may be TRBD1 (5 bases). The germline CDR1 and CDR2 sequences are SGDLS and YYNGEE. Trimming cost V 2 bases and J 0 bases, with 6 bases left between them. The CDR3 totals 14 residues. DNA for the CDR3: TGTGCCAGCAGCGTTGACAGTAGCAATCAGCCCCAGCATTTT. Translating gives CASSVDSSNQPQHF.

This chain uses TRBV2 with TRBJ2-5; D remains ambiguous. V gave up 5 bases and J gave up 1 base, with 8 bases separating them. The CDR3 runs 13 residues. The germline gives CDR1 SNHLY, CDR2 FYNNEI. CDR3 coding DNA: TGTGCCAGCAGTTTAACGGTCCAAGAGACCCAGTACTTC. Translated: CASSLTVQETQYF.

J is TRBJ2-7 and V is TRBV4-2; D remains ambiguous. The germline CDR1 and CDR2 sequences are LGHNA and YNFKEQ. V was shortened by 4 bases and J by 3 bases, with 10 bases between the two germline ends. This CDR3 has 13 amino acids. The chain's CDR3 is CASSPTTFYEQYF. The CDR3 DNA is TGTGCCAGCAGCCCCACAACCTTCTACGAGCAGTACTTC.